This T cell receptor (beta chain) was sequenced during a study of cytomegalovirus exposure and HLA in healthy donors (dated by TCRdb to about 2017). For context, the study as a whole: An earlier analysis of roughly 500 of the donors reported roughly 300 Gb of sequence data and around 100 million unique TCR beta sequences obtained from about 180 million T cells. Roughly 300 gigabases of sequencing data and 78 million or so unique TCR sequences were included in an early release covering roughly 600 HLA-typed donors. Among the approximately 430 genotyped donors, approximately 76% belonged to the genetic ancestry cluster associated with self-reported Caucasian donors. The aim of the study was to test whether cataloging public T cell receptors could identify signatures of past pathogen exposure. Using immunosequencing, the study profiled T cell repertoires from around 670 subjects and related those repertoires to cytomegalovirus serostatus. In addition to the first cohort of 650 to 800 subjects, a separate validation cohort of approximately 130 different subjects was used. To predict cytomegalovirus infection status, the study combined high-throughput TCR immunosequencing, statistical association of individual TCRs with disease status, and machine learning. A later analysis re-analyzed previously published TCR beta repertoires from several hundred donors and added high-resolution HLA genotyping to study TCR occurrence patterns. In the later analysis, no new phenotypic data were used to find candidate immune exposures; instead, reliance was placed on TCR beta sequences and their occurrence across donors. An earlier analysis of approximately 580 of the donors used high-throughput TCR beta sequencing to judge whether each TCR beta V gene segment behaved as functional or pseudogenic. Alongside the repertoire data, information on donor age, sex, ethnicity and CMV serostatus was compiled. Genome-wide SNP genotypes for about 60% of the 666 donors were used in a later genetic analysis, which treated that subset as a discovery cohort. Every discovery cohort repertoire had been produced on one sequencing platform. Class I and class II HLA loci were covered by the typing at four-digit resolution. The number of typed donors differed by locus: about 629-640 for A, B, C, DRB1 and DQB1; approximately 540 for DQA1; 606 for DPA1; and around 470 for DPB1. A few DR-DQ haplotypes were treated as single units for association and clustering because of strong linkage in the cohort. Among some 400 genotyped donors of the cohort, an average of about 240,000 unique TCR beta nucleotide sequences were sequenced per donor, roughly 20% of them non-productive. The paper's findings and limits, for the study overall: Three of the identified cytomegalovirus-associated TCR beta chains were confirmed in vitro to be specific for cytomegalovirus antigens. Compared with equally common non-associated chains, HLA-associated TCR beta chains in a later analysis were more clonally expanded and had lower generation probabilities. Sequencing depth was assumed to be roughly uniform across donors in the presence/absence analyses, though that assumption may not hold. Correlated functional status among segregating V segments might be attributable to linkage disequilibrium, but an unknown experimental factor could not be ruled out. A later analysis found that TCR association rates varied across HLA loci, with DRB1 alleles showing the most associated TCRs and HLA-C alleles the fewest. While some public TCRs were present in many individuals, most TCR sequences turned up only very rarely across donors. Immune exposure information for the cohort was limited to CMV serostatus. The classifier was reported to diagnose cytomegalovirus status with high specificity and sensitivity in both the original and validation cohorts. A further reported finding was that TCR beta sequences accurately predicted the HLA-A and HLA-B alleles for most subjects in the first cohort. The study gave a list of about 170 TCR beta chains associated with cytomegalovirus. In a later analysis, most CMV-associated TCR beta chains were found to appear HLA-restricted, with HLA associations seemingly driven largely by CMV exposure. The sequencing pipeline was judged likely to have produced a cluster of highly shared sequence variants as a technical artifact. A later analysis reported that several top co-occurrence clusters appeared linked to parvovirus B19, influenza, CMV and Epstein-Barr virus. In an earlier analysis of approximately 590 of the donors, most TCR beta V segments appeared in productive rearrangements about 87% or about 30% of the time, broadly matching IMGT annotations. It was suggested by the authors that the approach could potentially be generalized to other disease states and immunological phenotypes. The earlier analysis of nearly 600 of the donors excluded approximately 15 rarely observed V segments, including chromosome 9 orphons, because counts were too low. Because the 87-base-pair reads could not distinguish some IMGT-functional V segments, including TRBV6-2 and TRBV6-3, those segments were excluded. In a later genetic analysis, a missense DCLRE1C variant was associated with V-gene and J-gene trimming of TCR beta chains, and the association was replicated in an independent cohort. A later genetic analysis reported fewer N-insertions in productive TCRs among donors in an Asian-associated ancestry cluster than the roughly 700-donor mean. HLA typing was unavailable for some donors at each locus, so association tests used only the typed subset. Specific HLA alleles were associated with more than 15,000 TCR beta sequences at a false discovery rate of 0.05 in a later analysis. In this cohort, only TCR beta chains were sequenced, and detectable features were limited by the absence of alpha or paired-chain data. When HLA alleles, especially DR and DQ, strongly co-occurred, TCR associations were difficult to assign to individual alleles.

About this clone: This clone's antigen is unknown. Base qualities are not provided; no much larger clone lies one nucleotide away.

The germline V gene encodes CDR1 SGHRS and CDR2 YFSETQ. Counted from cysteine to phenylalanine, this CDR3 has 14 amino acids. This entry keeps only the CDR3 DNA: 42 bases, framed from base 1. V is cut by 4 bases and J by 0 bases, and the space between the germline ends is 11 bases. The library was prepared using the immunoSEQ multiplex PCR assay. A mixture of 60 forward primers for TCR Vbeta segments and 13 reverse primers for TCR Jbeta segments was used in the multiplex PCR. The CDR3 region of rearranged TCR beta genes was amplified from genomic DNA by a multiplex PCR assay. The Illumina HiSeq System was used to sequence the amplified TCR beta libraries as 87-base-pair reads. On the study's bioinformatics: Across the 500 to 750 repertoires, a later analysis counted 78 million or so unique TCR beta chains, 9.5 million to 13 million of which were shared by at least two donors. A nearest-neighbor algorithm error-corrected the raw reads and collapsed the reads into unique sequences, merging closely related sequences to remove PCR and sequencing errors. Alignment of CDR3 sequences to IMGT reference sequences was used to assign V, D and J gene segments. Each retained sequence needed at least a six-nucleotide match to both a V gene segment and a J gene segment. Rearrangements were classified as productive when the CDR3 lacked stop codons and remained in frame with V and J, and all other rearrangements were classified as non-productive. CDR3 was defined according to IMGT convention as the region running from the second conserved V-encoded cysteine to the conserved J-encoded phenylalanine. In an earlier analysis of around 570 of the donors, sequences lacking an unambiguous match to a single V gene segment were excluded. An earlier analysis of about 590 of the donors classified V segments as functional when productive rearrangements were above 56.7% and as segregating when the standard deviation between donors was above 5%. To diagnose cytomegalovirus status from the catalog of TCR beta chain sequences, a statistical classification framework was built. A later analysis assigned V and J genes by comparing TCR nucleotide sequences with IMGT/GENE-DB human TR gene sequences. In a later analysis, CDR3 sequences and most-parsimonious VDJ recombination scenarios were assigned using the TCRdist pipeline. In a later analysis, each TCR beta chain was defined by its CDR3 amino acid sequence together with its V-gene family, and reads lacking a unique V-gene family were excluded. A later analysis removed roughly 590 highly shared, low-generation-probability nucleotide sequences to deal with suspected cross-contamination and a sequencing artifact. In a later analysis, a clonal expansion index was calculated for each public chain from normalized within-repertoire ranks of inferred template counts. In a later analysis, generation probabilities were computed using a VDJ recombination model fitted to out-of-frame rearrangements, and the results were checked against IGoR. In a later analysis, TCR-TCR, TCR-HLA and TCR-CMV co-occurrence was scored with hypergeometric tests, and a repertoire-size bias correction was applied to TCR pairs. A later analysis estimated false discovery rates by permuting HLA or CMV assignments 20 times. In a later analysis, co-occurring TCRs were grouped with DBSCAN, and TCRdist sequence similarity was added when clustering was performed within HLA-allele-positive subsets. Repertoires with fewer than 30,000 or more than 120,000 public chains were left out of co-occurrence clustering, as were five repertoires with anomalous nucleotide sharing. Entries here come from immuneACCESS through TCRdb and include only in-frame sequences with V and J called. Some clones fail to appear in such tables; in the studies checked, an unresolved V gene covers under half of the shortfall, and the cause of the remainder is unknown. The DNA gave D and trimming, while V, J and clone size come from that table. The sample table holds fewer than 200,000 clones, of which 70% to 85% were seen once. Jointly, the top ten make up 2% to 2.5% of the sample.

The cohort comprised some 680 healthy bone marrow donors. Cohort members were all nominally healthy when sampled, although unrecorded immune exposures were likely present. The donor was CMV seronegative and belonged to the group of over 350 seronegative cohort members. A peripheral blood sample was provided by each donor, and peripheral blood mononuclear cells were used for TCR beta sequencing. Genomic DNA was extracted from the blood cell samples with the Qiagen DNeasy Blood Extraction Kit. This TCR derives from a man aged 35-49 years in good health and CMV-seronegative. Sequencing input: PBMCs. The sequence links TRBV5-1 to TRBJ2-7; TRBD2 is a weak D gene call, 6 bases matching. The nucleotide sequence is TGCGCCAGCAGCCCCCTCGGGAGCTCCTACGAGCAGTACTTC. Its protein reads: CASSPLGSSYEQYF.